This is a list of T cell receptor beta chains from one sample in a study of regulatory T cells in long-lasting Graves disease. MiXCR, applied by TCRdb to the multiplex PCR reads, yields one record per CDR3 protein. The profile shows 450,000 or so distinct CDR3 sequences, about 20% of them singletons. The specimen was peripheral blood mononuclear cells (PBMCs), collected when the disease was refractory, from a patient treated with antithyroid drugs. The receptors here all came from a female donor with Graves disease. The CDR3 runs from the conserved cysteine through the conserved F or W. Fields, in order: D gene, J gene, V gene, clone size, CDR3 DNA, CDR3 protein. D genes are given only for firm matches. Size is stated for part of the rows, as once, few or many counts, or as a class when the clone is expanded.

d_call: TRBD1
j_call: TRBJ1-1
v_call: TRBV7-9
clone_size: .
cdr3_nt: TGTGCCAGCAGCCCGACCGGACAGGAACTGGCTTTCTTT
cdr3_aa: CASSPTGQELAFF

d_call: .
j_call: TRBJ2-5
v_call: TRBV11-3
clone_size: many
cdr3_nt: TGTGCCAGCAGCGCCCCCGAAGGGGGGGGAGAGGAGACCCAGTACTTC
cdr3_aa: CASSAPEGGGEETQYF

d_call: TRBD2
j_call: TRBJ2-7
v_call: TRBV12-3/TRBV12-4
clone_size: many
cdr3_nt: TGTGCCAGCAGTTTTCTAGCGGGAGAGAGCCTCTACGAGCAGTACTTC
cdr3_aa: CASSFLAGESLYEQYF

d_call: .
j_call: TRBJ1-2
v_call: TRBV20-1
clone_size: many
cdr3_nt: TGCAGTGCTAGAGACCCTGGATGGCGAGCCTATGGCTACACCTTC
cdr3_aa: CSARDPGWRAYGYTF

d_call: .
j_call: TRBJ1-1
v_call: TRBV2
clone_size: many
cdr3_nt: TGTGCCAGTCCTTCAGGGATCACTGAAGCTTTCTTT
cdr3_aa: CASPSGITEAFF

d_call: .
j_call: TRBJ1-5
v_call: TRBV5-6
clone_size: few
cdr3_nt: TGTGCCAGCAGTTGGGGGGGCATTCAGCCCCAGCATTTT
cdr3_aa: CASSWGGIQPQHF

d_call: .
j_call: TRBJ2-4
v_call: TRBV29-1
clone_size: .
cdr3_nt: TGCAGCGTTGCCAGGGACGAAAACATTCAATACTTC
cdr3_aa: CSVARDENIQYF

d_call: .
j_call: TRBJ1-2
v_call: TRBV6-5
clone_size: many
cdr3_nt: TGTGCCAGCAGTTACTCTGGCGTGAGAGGGGGCTACACCTTC
cdr3_aa: CASSYSGVRGGYTF

d_call: TRBD1
j_call: TRBJ2-7
v_call: TRBV20-1
clone_size: many
cdr3_nt: TGCAGTGCTAGCTCGCGTGGACAGGCAACTGGGGAGCAGTACTTC
cdr3_aa: CSASSRGQATGEQYF

d_call: TRBD2
j_call: TRBJ2-7
v_call: TRBV7-3
clone_size: few
cdr3_nt: TGTGCCAGCAGCTTTACTAGCGGGAGTACCTACGAGCAGTACTTC
cdr3_aa: CASSFTSGSTYEQYF

d_call: TRBD2
j_call: TRBJ2-1
v_call: TRBV7-9
clone_size: .
cdr3_nt: TGTGCCAGCAGCCCACTAGGACTAGCGGGAGTCTCCTACAATGAGCAGTTCTTC
cdr3_aa: CASSPLGLAGVSYNEQFF

d_call: .
j_call: TRBJ2-7
v_call: TRBV7-2
clone_size: many
cdr3_nt: TGTGCCAGCAGCGCCTTCTACGAGCAGTACTTC
cdr3_aa: CASSAFYEQYF

d_call: TRBD2
j_call: TRBJ2-7
v_call: TRBV3-1
clone_size: few
cdr3_nt: TGTGCCAGCAGCCAAGAACACGATAGGACTAGCGGGACCTCCTACGAGCAGTACTTC
cdr3_aa: CASSQEHDRTSGTSYEQYF

d_call: TRBD1
j_call: TRBJ1-1
v_call: TRBV6-2/TRBV6-3
clone_size: .
cdr3_nt: TGTGCCAGCAGTTACTCTAGGACAGGCAACACTGAAGCTTTCTTT
cdr3_aa: CASSYSRTGNTEAFF

d_call: TRBD1
j_call: TRBJ2-5
v_call: TRBV28
clone_size: many
cdr3_nt: TGTGCCAGCATGGAGACAGGGGGTCAAGAGACCCAGTACTTC
cdr3_aa: CASMETGGQETQYF

d_call: .
j_call: TRBJ1-2
v_call: TRBV30
clone_size: many
cdr3_nt: TGTGCCTGGAGTGTACTATACCGCTACACCTTC
cdr3_aa: CAWSVLYRYTF

d_call: .
j_call: TRBJ1-2
v_call: TRBV15
clone_size: many
cdr3_nt: TGTGCCACCAGCAGAGATCCCGAAGATAACTATGGCTACACCTTC
cdr3_aa: CATSRDPEDNYGYTF

d_call: TRBD1
j_call: TRBJ2-6
v_call: TRBV7-2
clone_size: few
cdr3_nt: TGTGCCAGCAGAGTAACAGGGGGCTGGAACTCTGGGGCCAACGCCCTGACTTTC
cdr3_aa: CASRVTGGWNSGANALTF

d_call: .
j_call: TRBJ1-5
v_call: TRBV6-2/TRBV6-3
clone_size: .
cdr3_nt: TGTGCCAGCAGGAGGGCAGTTAATCAGCCCCAGCATTTT
cdr3_aa: CASRRAVNQPQHF

d_call: TRBD2
j_call: TRBJ2-1
v_call: TRBV7-9
clone_size: few
cdr3_nt: TGTGCCAGCAGCTTAGGGGACTCCGAGCGGGGGGATGAGCAGTTCTTC
cdr3_aa: CASSLGDSERGDEQFF

d_call: .
j_call: TRBJ2-5
v_call: TRBV7-2
clone_size: .
cdr3_nt: TGTGCCAGCAGCACCACGGACGGACCTTACCGAGAGACCCAGTACTTC
cdr3_aa: CASSTTDGPYRETQYF

d_call: TRBD1
j_call: TRBJ1-2
v_call: TRBV28
clone_size: many
cdr3_nt: TGTGCCAGCAGTTTACGGCGGGAGCACAGGGGCTATGGCTACACCTTC
cdr3_aa: CASSLRREHRGYGYTF

d_call: .
j_call: TRBJ2-6
v_call: TRBV20-1
clone_size: few
cdr3_nt: TGCAGTGCTAGAGACAGGATCGGGACTGGGGCCAACGTCCTGACTTTC
cdr3_aa: CSARDRIGTGANVLTF

d_call: .
j_call: TRBJ2-7
v_call: TRBV2
clone_size: many
cdr3_nt: TGTGCCAGCACGGCAATCTACGAGCAGTACTTC
cdr3_aa: CASTAIYEQYF

d_call: TRBD1
j_call: TRBJ2-7
v_call: TRBV4-2
clone_size: few
cdr3_nt: TGTGCCAGCAGCCAAGATCTTGGCAGGGGGCGGAACGAGCAGTACTTC
cdr3_aa: CASSQDLGRGRNEQYF

d_call: .
j_call: TRBJ1-2
v_call: TRBV6-2/TRBV6-3
clone_size: .
cdr3_nt: TGTGCCAGCAGCGCCGACCGGAACAGCTTCTATGGCTACACCTTC
cdr3_aa: CASSADRNSFYGYTF

d_call: TRBD2
j_call: TRBJ2-5
v_call: TRBV7-9
clone_size: many
cdr3_nt: TGTGCCAGCAGCTTCGGCCTGATAGCGGGAGAGACCCAGTACTTC
cdr3_aa: CASSFGLIAGETQYF

d_call: TRBD1
j_call: TRBJ2-3
v_call: TRBV28
clone_size: .
cdr3_nt: TGTGCCAGCAGTTCCGTGACAGGGGAGACAGATACGCAGTATTTT
cdr3_aa: CASSSVTGETDTQYF

d_call: .
j_call: TRBJ1-2
v_call: TRBV7-9
clone_size: few
cdr3_nt: TGTGCCAGCAGCTTTACAGGAGGGTCGACCTATGGCTACACCTTC
cdr3_aa: CASSFTGGSTYGYTF

d_call: TRBD2
j_call: TRBJ2-3
v_call: TRBV11-1
clone_size: .
cdr3_nt: TGTGCCAGCAGCCGGTACGGGACTAGCGGGAGTGCAGATACGCAGTATTTT
cdr3_aa: CASSRYGTSGSADTQYF

d_call: .
j_call: TRBJ1-2
v_call: TRBV2
clone_size: many
cdr3_nt: TGTGCCAGCAGTGATTTCCCGGACGGCGGCCAGCCAGCGAGTGAGGGCCATGGCTACACCTTC
cdr3_aa: CASSDFPDGGQPASEGHGYTF